Included here is one TCR beta chain sequence, with context. Trimming at V came to 7 bases and at J to 0 bases, leaving 9 bases not matched to a gene. Germline CDR1 reads MNHEY; CDR2 reads SMNVEV (reference sequence). The CDR3 length is 18 residues. The data are from a study of blood T cell repertoires in COVID-19. On the study more broadly: The cDNA or gDNA used as material had been derived from T cells, B-cell-depleted T cells, or PBMCs.

Authors' methods: Estimates of nucleated cell counts were drawn from the amplification of reference gene primers. Sequencing was performed with immunoSEQ multiplex PCR; in TCRdb, only in-frame clones are kept and a portion is missing. V, J and clone size were drawn from that table, and D and trimming were deduced from the DNA. The sample contains around 120,000 clones, 65% to 80% of which appear only once. The sample was peripheral blood. This rearrangement joins TRBV27 to TRBJ2-1; 13 positions agree with TRBD2. This receptor was taken from a man aged 50 to 59 with acute or convalescent COVID-19. DNA of the CDR3: TGTGCCAGCACCCGACTAGCGGGGGGCCACACCTCCTACAATGAGCAGTTCTTC. Protein: CASTRLAGGHTSYNEQFF.